These 17 T cell receptor beta chains were sequenced from one sample in a study of CD8+ T cells in alopecia areata. Indicated treatment: oral pan-JAK inhibitor, 5-10 mg twice daily. RNA was extracted and reverse transcribed into cDNA as the sequencing template. Profiling relied on immunoSEQ multiplex PCR, and the TCRdb table lists in-frame clones only, not all of them. The table lists fewer than 110,000 clones, about nine tenths of them singletons. Sequenced here: CD8+ T cells sorted from blood, sampled at approximately week 34, from a patient treated with tofacitinib. The source of these receptors is a human donor with alopecia areata.

This chain connects TRBV15 to TRBJ2-1; D is ambiguous. V lost 5 bases to trimming and J lost 9 bases, with 11 bases between them. Germline CDR1 is LNHNV and CDR2 is YYDKDF (reference sequence). The CDR3 has 12 amino acids. This chain's CDR3 is CATSATRSEQFF. The CDR3 nucleotides read TGTGCCACCAGCGCGACGCGTAGTGAGCAGTTCTTC.

This clone has just a few counts. The genes are TRBV19 and TRBJ2-2; unclear D gene. CDR1 is LNHDA and CDR2 is SQIVND in the germline V gene (reference sequence). Trimming shortened V by 5 bases and J by 5 bases, and 3 bases separated the two germline ends. The CDR3 is 11 residues long. The chain's CDR3 is CASSFTGELFF. DNA for the CDR3: TGTGCCAGTAGTTTTACCGGGGAGCTGTTTTTT.

The V call is TRBV11-2, the J call TRBJ2-7; no clear D. There are 15 residues in the CDR3. In germline, CDR1 is SGHAT, CDR2 FQNNGV. Trimming took 6 bases from V and 1 from J, leaving 16 bases between them. CDR3 in amino acids: CASSKGSDSSYEQYF. CDR3 nucleotides: TGTGCCAGCAGTAAGGGCTCCGATTCTTCCTACGAGCAGTACTTC.

This clone appeared a few times. The V gene is TRBV5-1, the J gene TRBJ2-1; D is uncertain. The CDR3 contains 12 residues. CDR1 is SGHRS, CDR2 YFSETQ, per germline. The V end was cut by 6 bases, the J end by 9 bases, with 13 bases between. CDR3 sequence: CASTSNFGEQFF. The CDR3, as DNA: TGCGCCAGCACCTCTAACTTCGGTGAGCAGTTCTTC.

J is TRBJ2-7 and V is TRBV30, with D uncertain. Looked up from germline, CDR1 is GTSNPN and CDR2 is SVGIG (reference sequence). V gave up 1 base and J gave up 7 bases, with 17 bases separating them. The CDR3 is made up of 14 amino acids. The CDR3 reads CAWSGTRNGGEQYF. As DNA, the CDR3 is TGTGCCTGGAGTGGGACCCGGAACGGTGGAGAGCAGTACTTC.

The chain employs TRBV27 and TRBJ2-7; D uncertain. The CDR3 is 13 amino acids. Germline V gene data show CDR1 as MNHEY and CDR2 as SMNVEV (reference sequence). The germline V and J ends were trimmed by 3 bases and 3 bases, with 9 bases remaining between them. CDR3 DNA: TGTGCCAGCAGTTTCGGCCCGGGCTACGAGCAGTACTTC. Its translation: CASSFGPGYEQYF.

V usage is TRBV6-5 and J usage is TRBJ2-1, with 14 bases lining up with TRBD2. The ends lost 3 bases at V and 15 bases at J; junction bases unmatched: 10. Germline V gene data show CDR1 as MNHEY and CDR2 as SVGAGI. The CDR3 sequence is 15 residues long. CDR3: CASSYAGLAGEEVFF. The DNA of the CDR3 is TGTGCCAGCAGTTATGCGGGACTAGCGGGAGAGGAGGTGTTCTTC.

On this clone: The sample has other DNA sequences that encode this CDR3 too. The chain recombines TRBV2 with TRBJ2-1; 9 bases are shared with TRBD2. The CDR3 sequence is 13 residues long. CDR1 and CDR2 from the germline V gene are SNHLY and FYNNEI. V dropped 7 bases and J dropped 8; count of bases not matched to a gene: 6. The CDR3 sequence: CASIPGLADEQFF. The CDR3 coding sequence is TGTGCCAGCATTCCGGGACTAGCCGATGAGCAGTTCTTC.

This rearrangement joins TRBV6-6 to TRBJ2-3; 8 bases line up with TRBD2. The CDR3 has 13 residues. V was clipped by 8 bases and J by 4 bases; unmatched bases: 5. CDR1 MNHNY and CDR2 SVGAGI come from the germline V gene (reference sequence). CDR3 in amino acids: CASEAGVADTQYF. CDR3 nucleotide sequence: TGTGCCAGCGAAGCGGGAGTCGCAGATACGCAGTATTTT.

The chain uses TRBV5-4 and TRBJ2-3; 8 bases are shared with TRBD1. V was clipped by 6 bases and J by 1 base; unmatched bases: 4. The CDR3 is 14 amino acids. CDR1 is SGHNT, CDR2 YYREEE, per germline (reference sequence). The CDR3 spells CASNPTGGTDTQYF. The CDR3 DNA follows: TGTGCCAGCAACCCGACAGGGGGCACAGATACGCAGTATTTT.

The chain carries TRBV6-6 and TRBJ1-2; D is uncertain. The V end was cut by 6 bases, the J end by 2 bases, with 10 bases between. CDR1 and CDR2 (germline): MNHNY, SVGAGI (reference sequence). CDR3 length equals 13 residues. CDR3 in amino acids: CASSPTLNYGYTF. The CDR3 region has the DNA TGTGCCAGCAGCCCAACACTGAACTATGGCTACACCTTC.

This chain connects TRBV27 to TRBJ2-7; 7 bases line up with TRBD1. J lost 0 bases, V lost 6 bases, and 5 bases had no gene match. The length of the CDR3 is 14 residues. Germline CDR1 and CDR2: MNHEY and SMNVEV (reference sequence). The CDR3 loop is CASRPGDSSYEQYF. CDR3 coding DNA: TGTGCCAGCAGGCCCGGGGACAGCTCCTACGAGCAGTACTTC.

CDR3 sequence (DNA): TGCGCCAGCAGCTTGGGTGTCGGGAAAAACAATGAGCAGTTCTTC. It yields the protein CASSLGVGKNNEQFF. V and J are TRBV5-1 and TRBJ2-1; D may be TRBD2 (5 bases). Trimming took 0 bases from V and 5 from J, leaving 12 bases between them. Germline V gene sequence: CDR1 SGHRS, CDR2 YFSETQ. CDR3 length: 15 residues.

The rearrangement uses TRBV21-1 and TRBJ1-1; the tabulated D call, TRBD1, remains unverified against the DNA. TRBV21-1 is annotated as a pseudogene. The CDR3 runs to 18 residues. The CDR3 reads CASSEPARDTTRNTEAFF. DNA for the CDR3: TGTGCCAGCAGCGAGCCCGCGAGGGACACAACACGGAACACTGAAGCTTTCTTT.

This rearrangement joins TRBV7-9 to TRBJ2-1; D call uncertain. Trimming removed 1 base from V and 0 bases from J, with 10 bases in between. Germline lookup yields CDR1 SEHNR and CDR2 FQNEAQ (reference sequence). The CDR3 totals 16 residues. CDR3 region: CASSLDSEISYNEQFF. CDR3 in DNA: TGTGCCAGCAGCTTAGACAGCGAAATCTCCTACAATGAGCAGTTCTTC.

V is TRBV30 and J is TRBJ2-7, with TRBD1 identical over 9 bases. Trimming at V came to 2 bases and at J to 2 bases, leaving 4 bases not matched to a gene. Germline values: CDR1 GTSNPN, CDR2 SVGIG (reference sequence). The CDR3 is 14 amino acids. The CDR3 nucleotides read TGTGCCTGGAGTCGTGGACAGGGGACCTACGAGCAGTACTTC. Translating it yields CAWSRGQGTYEQYF.

This clone appeared a single time. The chain recombines TRBV5-6 with TRBJ2-3; a possible D gene is TRBD1 (6 bases). This CDR3 is 13 amino acids long. The V end was cut by 2 bases, the J end by 4 bases, with 8 bases between. Per germline, CDR1 SGHDT and CDR2 YYEEEE. The DNA of the CDR3 is TGTGCCAGCAGCTTCAGGGGAGCAGATACGCAGTATTTT. Its protein is CASSFRGADTQYF.